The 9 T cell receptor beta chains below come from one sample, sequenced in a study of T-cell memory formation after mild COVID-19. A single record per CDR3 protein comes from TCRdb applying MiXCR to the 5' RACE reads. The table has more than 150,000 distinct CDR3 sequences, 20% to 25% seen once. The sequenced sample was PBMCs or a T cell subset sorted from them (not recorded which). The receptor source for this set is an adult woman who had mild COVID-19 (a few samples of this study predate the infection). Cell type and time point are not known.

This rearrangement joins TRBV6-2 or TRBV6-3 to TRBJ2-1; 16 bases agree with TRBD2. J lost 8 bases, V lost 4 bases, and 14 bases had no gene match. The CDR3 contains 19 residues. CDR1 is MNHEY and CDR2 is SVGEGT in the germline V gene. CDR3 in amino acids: CASSSLPGTSGRASDEQFF. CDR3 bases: TGTGCCAGCAGTTCCTTACCTGGGACTAGCGGGAGGGCCTCGGATGAGCAGTTCTTC.

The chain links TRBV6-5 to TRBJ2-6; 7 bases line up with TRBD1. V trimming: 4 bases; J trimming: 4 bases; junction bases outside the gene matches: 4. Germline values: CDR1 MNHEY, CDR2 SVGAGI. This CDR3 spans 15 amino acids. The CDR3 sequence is CASSLQGNGANVLTF. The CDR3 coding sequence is TGTGCCAGCAGTTTACAGGGGAACGGGGCCAACGTCCTGACTTTC.

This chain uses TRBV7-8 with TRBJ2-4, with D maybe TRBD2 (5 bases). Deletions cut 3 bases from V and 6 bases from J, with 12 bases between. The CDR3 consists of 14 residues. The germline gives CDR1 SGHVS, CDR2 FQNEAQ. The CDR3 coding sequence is TGTGCCAGCAGCTTCCGGGGAGAGAGAAACATTCAGTACTTC. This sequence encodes CASSFRGERNIQYF.

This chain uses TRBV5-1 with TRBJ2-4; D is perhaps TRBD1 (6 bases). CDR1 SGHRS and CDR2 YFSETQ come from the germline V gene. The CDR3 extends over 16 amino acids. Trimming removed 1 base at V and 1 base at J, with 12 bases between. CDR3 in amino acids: CASSLNRAPAKNIQYF. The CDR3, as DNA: TGCGCCAGCAGCTTGAACAGGGCCCCTGCCAAAAACATTCAGTACTTC.

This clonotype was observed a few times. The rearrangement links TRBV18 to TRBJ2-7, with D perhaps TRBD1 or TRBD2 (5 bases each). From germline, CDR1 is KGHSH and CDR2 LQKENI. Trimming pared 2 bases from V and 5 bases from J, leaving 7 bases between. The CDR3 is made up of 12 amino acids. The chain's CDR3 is CASSPGTNEQYF. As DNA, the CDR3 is TGTGCCAGCTCACCAGGGACGAACGAGCAGTACTTC.

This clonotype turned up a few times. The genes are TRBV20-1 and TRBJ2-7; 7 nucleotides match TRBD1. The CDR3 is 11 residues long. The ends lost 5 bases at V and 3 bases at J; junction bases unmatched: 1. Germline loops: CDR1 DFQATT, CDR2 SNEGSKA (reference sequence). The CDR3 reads CSARQGYEQYF. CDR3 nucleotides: TGCAGTGCTCGACAGGGCTACGAGCAGTACTTC.

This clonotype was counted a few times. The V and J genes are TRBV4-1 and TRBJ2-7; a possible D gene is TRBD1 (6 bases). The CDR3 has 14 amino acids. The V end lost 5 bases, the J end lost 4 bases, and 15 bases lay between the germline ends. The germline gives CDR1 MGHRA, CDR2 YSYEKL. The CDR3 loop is CASSYSQGSYEQYF. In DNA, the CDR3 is TGCGCCAGCAGCTATTCCCAGGGGAGTTACGAGCAGTACTTC.

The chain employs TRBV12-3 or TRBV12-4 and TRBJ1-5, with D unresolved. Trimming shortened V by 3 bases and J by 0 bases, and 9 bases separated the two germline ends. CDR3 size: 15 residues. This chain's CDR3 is CASSLGKISNQPQHF. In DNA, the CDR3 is TGTGCCAGCAGTTTGGGGAAGATTAGCAATCAGCCCCAGCATTTT.

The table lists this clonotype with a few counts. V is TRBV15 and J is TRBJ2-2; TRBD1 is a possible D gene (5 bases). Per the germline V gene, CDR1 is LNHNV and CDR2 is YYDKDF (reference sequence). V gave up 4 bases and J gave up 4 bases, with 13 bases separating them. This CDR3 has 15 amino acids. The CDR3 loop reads CATSTSRVFTGELFF. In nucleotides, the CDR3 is TGTGCCACCAGCACCAGCAGGGTTTTCACCGGGGAGCTGTTTTTT.